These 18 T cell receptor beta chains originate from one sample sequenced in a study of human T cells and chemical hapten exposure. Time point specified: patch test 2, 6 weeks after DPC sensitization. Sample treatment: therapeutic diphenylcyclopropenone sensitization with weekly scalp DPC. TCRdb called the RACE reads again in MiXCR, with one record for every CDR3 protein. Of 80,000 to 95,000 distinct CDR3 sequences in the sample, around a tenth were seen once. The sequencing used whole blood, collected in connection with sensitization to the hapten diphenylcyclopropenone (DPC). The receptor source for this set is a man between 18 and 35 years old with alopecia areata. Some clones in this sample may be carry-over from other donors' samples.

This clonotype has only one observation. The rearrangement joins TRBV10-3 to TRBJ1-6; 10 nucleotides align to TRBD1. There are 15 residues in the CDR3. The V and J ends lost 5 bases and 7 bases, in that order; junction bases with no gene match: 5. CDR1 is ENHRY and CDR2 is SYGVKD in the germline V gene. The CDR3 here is CAISRQGAVNSPLHF. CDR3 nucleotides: TGTGCCATCAGTAGACAGGGGGCAGTCAATTCACCCCTCCACTTT.

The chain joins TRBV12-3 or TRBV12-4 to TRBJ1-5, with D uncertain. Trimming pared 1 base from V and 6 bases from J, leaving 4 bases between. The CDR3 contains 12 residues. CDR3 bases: TGTGCCAGCAGTTTAGTGGCTCAGCCCCAGCATTTT. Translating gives CASSLVAQPQHF.

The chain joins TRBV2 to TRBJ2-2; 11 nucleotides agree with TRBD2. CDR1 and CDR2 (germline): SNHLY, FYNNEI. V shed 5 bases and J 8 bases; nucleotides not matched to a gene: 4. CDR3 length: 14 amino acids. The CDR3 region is CASSLLAGAGELFF. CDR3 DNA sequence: TGTGCCAGCAGTCTACTAGCGGGGGCTGGGGAGCTGTTTTTT.

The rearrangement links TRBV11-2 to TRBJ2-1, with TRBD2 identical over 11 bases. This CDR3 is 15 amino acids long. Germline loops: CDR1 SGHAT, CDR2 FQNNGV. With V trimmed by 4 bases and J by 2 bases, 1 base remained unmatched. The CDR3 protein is CASSYSGGAYNEQFF. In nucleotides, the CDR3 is TGTGCCAGCAGCTATAGCGGGGGGGCCTACAATGAGCAGTTCTTC.

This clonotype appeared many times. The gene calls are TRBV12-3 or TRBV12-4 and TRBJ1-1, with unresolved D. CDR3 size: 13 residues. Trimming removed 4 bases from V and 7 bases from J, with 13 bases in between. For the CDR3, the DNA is TGTGCCAGCAGTTCTCACCTAAAGTATGAAGCTTTCTTT. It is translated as CASSSHLKYEAFF.

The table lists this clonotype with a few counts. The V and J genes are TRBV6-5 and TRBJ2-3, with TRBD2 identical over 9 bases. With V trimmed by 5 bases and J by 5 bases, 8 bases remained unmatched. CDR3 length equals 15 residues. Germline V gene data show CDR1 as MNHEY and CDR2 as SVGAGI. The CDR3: CASSPGGGAGDTQYF. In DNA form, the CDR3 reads TGTGCCAGCAGTCCCGGCGGGGGGGCCGGAGATACGCAGTATTTT.

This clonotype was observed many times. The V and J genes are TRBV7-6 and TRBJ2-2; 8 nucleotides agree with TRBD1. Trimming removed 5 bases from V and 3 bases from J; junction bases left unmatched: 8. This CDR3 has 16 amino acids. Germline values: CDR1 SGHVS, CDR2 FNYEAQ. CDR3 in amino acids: CASSPGTGLYTGELFF. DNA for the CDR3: TGTGCCAGCAGCCCCGGGACAGGACTGTACACCGGGGAGCTGTTTTTT.

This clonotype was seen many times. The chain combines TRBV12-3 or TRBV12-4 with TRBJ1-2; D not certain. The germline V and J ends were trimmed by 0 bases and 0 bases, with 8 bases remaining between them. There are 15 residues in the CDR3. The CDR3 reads CASSLARAANYGYTF. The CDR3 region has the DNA TGTGCCAGCAGTTTAGCGCGGGCGGCTAACTATGGCTACACCTTC.

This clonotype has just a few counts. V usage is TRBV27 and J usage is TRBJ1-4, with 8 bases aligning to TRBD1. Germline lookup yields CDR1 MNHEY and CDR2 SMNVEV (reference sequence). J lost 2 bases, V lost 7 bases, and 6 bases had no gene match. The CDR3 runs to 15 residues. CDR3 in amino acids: CASKQGGPTNEKLFF. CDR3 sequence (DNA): TGTGCCAGCAAACAGGGGGGACCTACTAATGAAAAACTGTTTTTT.

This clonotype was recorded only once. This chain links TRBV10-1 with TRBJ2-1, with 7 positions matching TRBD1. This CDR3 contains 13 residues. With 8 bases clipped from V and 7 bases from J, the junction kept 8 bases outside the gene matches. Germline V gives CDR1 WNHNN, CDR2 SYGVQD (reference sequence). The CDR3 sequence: CASSETGQNEQFF. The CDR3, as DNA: TGCGCCAGCTCCGAGACAGGGCAAAATGAGCAGTTCTTC.

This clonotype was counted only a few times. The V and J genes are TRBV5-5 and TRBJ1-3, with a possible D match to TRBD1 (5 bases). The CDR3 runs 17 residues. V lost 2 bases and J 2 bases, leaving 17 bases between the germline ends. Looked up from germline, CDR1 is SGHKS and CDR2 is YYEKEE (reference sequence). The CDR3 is CASSFWRQGKTGNTIYF. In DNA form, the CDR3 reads TGTGCCAGCAGCTTCTGGCGTCAGGGTAAAACTGGAAACACCATATATTTT.

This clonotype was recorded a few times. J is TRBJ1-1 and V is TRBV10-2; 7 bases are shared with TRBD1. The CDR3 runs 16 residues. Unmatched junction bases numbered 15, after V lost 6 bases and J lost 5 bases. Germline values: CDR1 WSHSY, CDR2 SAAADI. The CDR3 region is CASSLFGPRGRTEAFF. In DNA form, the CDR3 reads TGCGCCAGCAGCCTTTTCGGGCCGAGGGGGCGGACTGAAGCTTTCTTT.

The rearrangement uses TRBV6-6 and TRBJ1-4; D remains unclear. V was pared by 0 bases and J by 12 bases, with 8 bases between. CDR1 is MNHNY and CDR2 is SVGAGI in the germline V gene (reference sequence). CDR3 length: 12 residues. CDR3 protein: CASSYSKDELFF. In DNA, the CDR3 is TGTGCCAGCAGTTACTCGAAGGATGAACTGTTTTTT.

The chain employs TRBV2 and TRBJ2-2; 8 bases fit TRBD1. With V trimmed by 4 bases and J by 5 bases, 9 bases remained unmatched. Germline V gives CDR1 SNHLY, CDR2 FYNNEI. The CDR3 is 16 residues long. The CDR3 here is CASSVGDRGMTGELFF. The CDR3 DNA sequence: TGTGCCAGCAGTGTTGGAGACAGGGGTATGACCGGGGAGCTGTTTTTT.

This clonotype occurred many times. CDR3 sequence reads: CASSDRGWNQPQHF. The DNA of the CDR3 is TGTGCCAGCAGTGACCGAGGATGGAATCAGCCCCAGCATTTT. The chain combines TRBV2 with TRBJ1-5, with D uncertain. This CDR3 contains 14 residues. From germline, CDR1 is SNHLY and CDR2 FYNNEI. The V gene lost 3 bases and the J gene lost 4 bases, with 10 bases spanning the gap.

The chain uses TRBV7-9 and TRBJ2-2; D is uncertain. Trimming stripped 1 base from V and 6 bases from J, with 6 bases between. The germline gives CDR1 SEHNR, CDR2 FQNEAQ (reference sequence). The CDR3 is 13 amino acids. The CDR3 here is CASSLGRPGELFF. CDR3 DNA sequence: TGTGCCAGCAGCTTAGGACGACCCGGGGAGCTGTTTTTT.

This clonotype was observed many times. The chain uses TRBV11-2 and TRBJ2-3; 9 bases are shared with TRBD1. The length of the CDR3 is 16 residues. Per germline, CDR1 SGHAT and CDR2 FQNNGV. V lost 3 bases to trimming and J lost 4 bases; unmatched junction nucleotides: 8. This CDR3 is CASSFSIGQGSDTQYF. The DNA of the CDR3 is TGTGCCAGCAGCTTCAGTATTGGACAGGGGTCAGATACGCAGTATTTT.

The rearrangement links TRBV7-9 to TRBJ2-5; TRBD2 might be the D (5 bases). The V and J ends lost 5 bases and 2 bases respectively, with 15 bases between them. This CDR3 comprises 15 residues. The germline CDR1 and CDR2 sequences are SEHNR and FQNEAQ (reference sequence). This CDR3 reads CASSHLPREQETQYF. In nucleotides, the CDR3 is TGTGCCAGCAGCCATCTACCACGGGAACAAGAGACCCAGTACTTC.